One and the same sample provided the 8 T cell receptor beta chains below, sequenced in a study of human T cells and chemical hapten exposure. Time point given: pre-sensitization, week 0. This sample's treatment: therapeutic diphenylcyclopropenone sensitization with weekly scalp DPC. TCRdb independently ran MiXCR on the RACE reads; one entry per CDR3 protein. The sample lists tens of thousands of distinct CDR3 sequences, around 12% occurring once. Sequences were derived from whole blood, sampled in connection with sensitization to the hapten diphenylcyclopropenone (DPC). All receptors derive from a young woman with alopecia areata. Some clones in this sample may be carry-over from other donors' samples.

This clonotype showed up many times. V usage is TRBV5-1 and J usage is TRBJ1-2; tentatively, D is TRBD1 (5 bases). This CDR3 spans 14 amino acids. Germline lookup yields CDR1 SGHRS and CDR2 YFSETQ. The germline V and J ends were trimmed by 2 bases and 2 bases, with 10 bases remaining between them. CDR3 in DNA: TGCGCCAGCAGCTTTCAGGGAAGGAACTATGGCTACACCTTC. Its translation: CASSFQGRNYGYTF.

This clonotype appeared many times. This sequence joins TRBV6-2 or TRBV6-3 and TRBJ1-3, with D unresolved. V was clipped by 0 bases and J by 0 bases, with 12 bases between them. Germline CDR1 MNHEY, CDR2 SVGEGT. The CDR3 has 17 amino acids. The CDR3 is CASSYSLVKISGNTIYF. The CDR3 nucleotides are TGTGCCAGCAGTTACTCGTTGGTAAAGATCTCTGGAAACACCATATATTTT.

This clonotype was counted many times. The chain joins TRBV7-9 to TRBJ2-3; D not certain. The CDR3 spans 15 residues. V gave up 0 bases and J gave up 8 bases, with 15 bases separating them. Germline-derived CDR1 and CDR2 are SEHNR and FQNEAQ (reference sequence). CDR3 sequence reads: CASSLAEVPHATQYF. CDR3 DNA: TGTGCCAGCAGCTTAGCCGAGGTCCCTCACGCTACGCAGTATTTT. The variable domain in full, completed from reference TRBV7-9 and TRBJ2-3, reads DTGVSQNPRHKITKRGQNVTFRCDPISEHNRLYWYRQTLGQGPEFLTYFQNEAQLEKSRLLSDRFSAERPKGSFSTLEIQRTEQGDSAMYLCASSLAEVPHATQYFGPGTRLTVL.

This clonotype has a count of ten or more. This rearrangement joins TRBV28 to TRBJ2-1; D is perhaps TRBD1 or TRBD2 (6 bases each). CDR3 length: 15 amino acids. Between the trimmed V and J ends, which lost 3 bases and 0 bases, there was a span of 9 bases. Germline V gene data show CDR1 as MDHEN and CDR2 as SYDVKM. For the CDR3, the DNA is TGTGCCAGCAGTTTGCCGGGGGCCTCCTACAATGAGCAGTTCTTC. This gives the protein CASSLPGASYNEQFF.

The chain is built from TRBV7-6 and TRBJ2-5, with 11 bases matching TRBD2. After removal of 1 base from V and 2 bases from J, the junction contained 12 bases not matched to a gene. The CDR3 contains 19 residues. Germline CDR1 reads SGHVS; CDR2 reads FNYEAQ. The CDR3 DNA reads TGTGCCAGCAGCTTAGGTTTACTAGCGGGAGTGCGGGGACAAGAGACCCAGTACTTC. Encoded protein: CASSLGLLAGVRGQETQYF.

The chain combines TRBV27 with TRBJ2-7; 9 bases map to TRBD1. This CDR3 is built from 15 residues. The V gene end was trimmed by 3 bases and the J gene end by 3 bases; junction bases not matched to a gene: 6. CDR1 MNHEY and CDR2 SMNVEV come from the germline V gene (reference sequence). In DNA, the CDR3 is TGTGCCAGCAGTTTTACAGGGGGCGCGGACTACGAGCAGTACTTC. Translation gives CASSFTGGADYEQYF.

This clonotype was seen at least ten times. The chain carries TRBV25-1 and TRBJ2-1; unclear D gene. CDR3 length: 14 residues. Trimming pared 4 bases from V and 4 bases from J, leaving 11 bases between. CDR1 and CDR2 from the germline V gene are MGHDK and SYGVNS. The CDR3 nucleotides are TGTGCCAGCAGTGCTGAGGACCCTTACAATGAGCAGTTCTTC. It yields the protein CASSAEDPYNEQFF.

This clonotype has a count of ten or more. CDR3 sequence (DNA): TGTGCCAGCAGTTTAAGGTCTCAAGAGACCCAGTACTTC. Protein: CASSLRSQETQYF. V is TRBV28 and J is TRBJ2-5; no clear D gene. The CDR3 totals 13 residues. Trimming stripped 2 bases from V and 2 bases from J, with 6 bases between. From germline, CDR1 is MDHEN and CDR2 SYDVKM.